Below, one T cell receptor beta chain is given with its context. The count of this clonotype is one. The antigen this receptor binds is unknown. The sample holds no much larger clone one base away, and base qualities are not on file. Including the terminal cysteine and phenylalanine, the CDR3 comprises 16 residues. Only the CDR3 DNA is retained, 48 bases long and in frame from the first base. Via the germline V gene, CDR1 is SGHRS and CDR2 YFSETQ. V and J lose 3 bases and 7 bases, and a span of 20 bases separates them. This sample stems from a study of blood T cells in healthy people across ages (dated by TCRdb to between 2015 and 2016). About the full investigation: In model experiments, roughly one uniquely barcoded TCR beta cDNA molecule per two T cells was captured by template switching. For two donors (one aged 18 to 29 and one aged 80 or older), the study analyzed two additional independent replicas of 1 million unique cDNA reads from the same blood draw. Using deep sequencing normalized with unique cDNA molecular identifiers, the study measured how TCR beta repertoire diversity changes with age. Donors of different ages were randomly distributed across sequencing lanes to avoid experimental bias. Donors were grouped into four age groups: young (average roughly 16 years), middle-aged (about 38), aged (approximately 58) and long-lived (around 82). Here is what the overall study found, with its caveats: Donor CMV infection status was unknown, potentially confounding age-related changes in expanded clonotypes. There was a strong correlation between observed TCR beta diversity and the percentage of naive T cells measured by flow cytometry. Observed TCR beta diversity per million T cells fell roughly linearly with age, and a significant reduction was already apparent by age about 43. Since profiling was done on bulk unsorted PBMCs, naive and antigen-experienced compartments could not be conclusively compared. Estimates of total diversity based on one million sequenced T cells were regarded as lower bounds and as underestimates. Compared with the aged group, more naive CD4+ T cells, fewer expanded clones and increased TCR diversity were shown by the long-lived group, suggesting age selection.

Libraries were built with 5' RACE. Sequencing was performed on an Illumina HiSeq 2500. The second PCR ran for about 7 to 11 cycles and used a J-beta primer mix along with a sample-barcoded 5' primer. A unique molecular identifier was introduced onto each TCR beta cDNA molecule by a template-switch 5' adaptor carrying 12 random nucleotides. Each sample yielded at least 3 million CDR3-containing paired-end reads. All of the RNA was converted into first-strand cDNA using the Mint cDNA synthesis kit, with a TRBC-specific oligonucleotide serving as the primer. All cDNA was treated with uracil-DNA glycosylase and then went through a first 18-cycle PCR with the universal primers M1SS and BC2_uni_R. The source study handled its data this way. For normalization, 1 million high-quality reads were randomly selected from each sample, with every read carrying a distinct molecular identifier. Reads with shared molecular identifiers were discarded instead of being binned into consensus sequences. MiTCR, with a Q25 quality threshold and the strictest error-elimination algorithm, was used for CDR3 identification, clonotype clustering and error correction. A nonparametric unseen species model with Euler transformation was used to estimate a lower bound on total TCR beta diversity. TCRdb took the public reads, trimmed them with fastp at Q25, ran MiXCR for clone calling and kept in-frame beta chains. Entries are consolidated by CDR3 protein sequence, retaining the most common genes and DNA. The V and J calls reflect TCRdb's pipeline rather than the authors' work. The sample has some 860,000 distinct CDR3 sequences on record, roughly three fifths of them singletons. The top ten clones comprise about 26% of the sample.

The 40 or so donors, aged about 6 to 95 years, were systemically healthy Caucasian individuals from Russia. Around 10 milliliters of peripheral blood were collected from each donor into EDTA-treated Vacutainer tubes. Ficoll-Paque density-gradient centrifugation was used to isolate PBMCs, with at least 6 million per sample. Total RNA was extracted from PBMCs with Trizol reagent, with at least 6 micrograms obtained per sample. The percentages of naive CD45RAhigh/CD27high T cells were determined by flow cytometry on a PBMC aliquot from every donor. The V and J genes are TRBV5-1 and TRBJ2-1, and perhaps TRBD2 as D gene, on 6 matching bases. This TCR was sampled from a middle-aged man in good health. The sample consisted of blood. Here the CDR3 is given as CASSSRQKYGGNEQFF. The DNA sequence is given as TGCGCCAGCAGCTCAAGACAGAAGTACGGGGGAAATGAGCAGTTCTTC.